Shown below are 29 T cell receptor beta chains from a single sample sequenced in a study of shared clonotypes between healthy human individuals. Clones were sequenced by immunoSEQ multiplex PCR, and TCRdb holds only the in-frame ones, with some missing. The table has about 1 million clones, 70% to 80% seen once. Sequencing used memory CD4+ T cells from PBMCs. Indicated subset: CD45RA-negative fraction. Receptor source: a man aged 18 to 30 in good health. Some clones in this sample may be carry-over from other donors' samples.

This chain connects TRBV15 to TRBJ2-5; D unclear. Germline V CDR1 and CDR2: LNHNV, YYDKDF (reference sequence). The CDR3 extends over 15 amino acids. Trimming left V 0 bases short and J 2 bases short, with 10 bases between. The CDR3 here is CATSRERLIQETQYF. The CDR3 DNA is TGTGCCACCAGCAGAGAACGACTTATACAAGAGACCCAGTACTTC.

The CDR3 DNA follows: TGCGCCAGCAGCACGTCGGCAATCGTCTCCACTGAAGCTTTCTTT. The encoded protein is CASSTSAIVSTEAFF. The V gene is TRBV5-1, the J gene TRBJ1-1; D unresolved. V shed 4 bases and J shed 4 bases, with 17 bases lying between them. The CDR3 totals 15 residues. The germline V gene has CDR1 SGHRS and CDR2 YFSETQ.

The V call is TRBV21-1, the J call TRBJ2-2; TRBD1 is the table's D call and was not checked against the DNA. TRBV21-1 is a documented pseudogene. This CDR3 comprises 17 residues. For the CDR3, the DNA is TGTGCCAGCAGCACCGAACAGGGGGCAATGAACACCGGGGAGCTGTTTTTT. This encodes CASSTEQGAMNTGELFF.

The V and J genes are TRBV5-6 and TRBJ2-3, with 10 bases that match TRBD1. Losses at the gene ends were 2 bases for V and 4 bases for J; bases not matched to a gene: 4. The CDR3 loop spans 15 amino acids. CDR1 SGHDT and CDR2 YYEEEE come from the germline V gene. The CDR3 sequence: CASSLRDRGPDTQYF. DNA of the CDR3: TGTGCCAGCAGCTTACGGGACAGGGGCCCAGATACGCAGTATTTT.

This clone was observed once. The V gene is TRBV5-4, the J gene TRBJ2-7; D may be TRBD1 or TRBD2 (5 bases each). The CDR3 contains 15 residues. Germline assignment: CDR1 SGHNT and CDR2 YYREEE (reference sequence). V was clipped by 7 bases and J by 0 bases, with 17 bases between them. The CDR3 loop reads CASSPGSGNSYEQYF. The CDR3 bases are TGTGCCAGCTCACCGGGGTCAGGGAACTCCTACGAGCAGTACTTC.

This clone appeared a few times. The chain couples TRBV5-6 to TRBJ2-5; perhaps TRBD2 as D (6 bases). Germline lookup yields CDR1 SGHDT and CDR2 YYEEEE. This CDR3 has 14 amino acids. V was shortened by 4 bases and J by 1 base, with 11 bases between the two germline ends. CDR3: CASSLDYLQETQYF. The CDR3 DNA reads TGTGCCAGCAGCCTGGACTACCTCCAAGAGACCCAGTACTTC.

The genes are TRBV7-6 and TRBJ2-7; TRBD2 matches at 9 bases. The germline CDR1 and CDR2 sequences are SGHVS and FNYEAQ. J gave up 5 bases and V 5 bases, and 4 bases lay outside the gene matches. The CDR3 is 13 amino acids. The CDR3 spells CASSPWTSDEQYF. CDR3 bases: TGTGCCAGCAGCCCTTGGACTAGCGACGAGCAGTACTTC.

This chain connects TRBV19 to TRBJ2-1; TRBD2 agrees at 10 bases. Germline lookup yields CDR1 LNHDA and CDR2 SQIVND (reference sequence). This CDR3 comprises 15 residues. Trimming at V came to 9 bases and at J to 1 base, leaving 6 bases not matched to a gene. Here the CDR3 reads CASTRTSGSYNEQFF. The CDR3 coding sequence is TGTGCCAGCACAAGGACTAGCGGATCCTACAATGAGCAGTTCTTC.

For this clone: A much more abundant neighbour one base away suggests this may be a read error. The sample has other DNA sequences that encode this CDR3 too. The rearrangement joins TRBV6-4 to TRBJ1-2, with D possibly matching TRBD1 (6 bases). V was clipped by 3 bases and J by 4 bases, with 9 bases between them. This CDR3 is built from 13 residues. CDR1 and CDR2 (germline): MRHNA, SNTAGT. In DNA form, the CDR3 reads TGTGCCAGCAGTGAGACAGGACCCTATGGCTACACCTTC. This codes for CASSETGPYGYTF.

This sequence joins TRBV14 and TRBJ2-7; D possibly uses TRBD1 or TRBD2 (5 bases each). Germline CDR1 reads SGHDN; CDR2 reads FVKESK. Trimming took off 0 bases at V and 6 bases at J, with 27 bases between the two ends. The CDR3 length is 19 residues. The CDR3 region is CASSQDSVWDLRASGEQYF. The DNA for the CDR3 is TGTGCCAGCAGCCAAGATTCCGTATGGGACCTCCGGGCCTCGGGCGAGCAGTACTTC.

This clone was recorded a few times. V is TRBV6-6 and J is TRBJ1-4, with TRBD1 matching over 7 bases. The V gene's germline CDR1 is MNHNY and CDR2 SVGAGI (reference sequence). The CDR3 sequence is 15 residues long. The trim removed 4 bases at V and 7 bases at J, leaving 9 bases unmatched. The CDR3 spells CASSSPGQGVEKLFF. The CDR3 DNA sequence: TGTGCCAGCAGTTCCCCAGGGCAGGGGGTTGAAAAACTGTTTTTT.

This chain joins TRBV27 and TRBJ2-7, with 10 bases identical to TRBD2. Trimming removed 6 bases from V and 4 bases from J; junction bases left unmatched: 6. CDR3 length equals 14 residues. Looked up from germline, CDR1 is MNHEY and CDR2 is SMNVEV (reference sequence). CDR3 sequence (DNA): TGTGCCAGCAGAGCCGGGACTAGCGTGTACGAGCAGTACTTC. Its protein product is CASRAGTSVYEQYF.

Here the CDR3 reads CASSPPYGSIETNEKLFF. CDR3 coding DNA: TGTGCCAGCTCACCACCGTACGGCAGCATAGAAACTAATGAAAAACTGTTTTTT. The gene calls are TRBV18 and TRBJ1-4; D not resolved. Trimming took off 0 bases at V and 1 base at J, with 15 bases between the two ends. The germline V gene encodes CDR1 KGHSH and CDR2 LQKENI. The CDR3 sequence is 18 residues long.

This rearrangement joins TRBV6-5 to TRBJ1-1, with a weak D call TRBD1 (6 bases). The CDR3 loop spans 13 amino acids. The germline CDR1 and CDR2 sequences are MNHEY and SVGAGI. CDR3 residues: CSATQGANTEAFF. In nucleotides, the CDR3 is TGTTCAGCGACACAGGGAGCCAACACTGAAGCTTTCTTT.

For the CDR3, the DNA is TGCGCCAGCAGCCGATCTGGGAGACAGTTTAGCAATCAGCCCCAGCATTTT. It encodes CASSRSGRQFSNQPQHF. This chain connects TRBV4-1 to TRBJ1-5; D is possibly TRBD1 (5 bases). Trimming cost V 4 bases and J 0 bases, with 16 bases left between them. The length of the CDR3 is 17 residues. CDR1 is MGHRA and CDR2 is YSYEKL in the germline V gene.

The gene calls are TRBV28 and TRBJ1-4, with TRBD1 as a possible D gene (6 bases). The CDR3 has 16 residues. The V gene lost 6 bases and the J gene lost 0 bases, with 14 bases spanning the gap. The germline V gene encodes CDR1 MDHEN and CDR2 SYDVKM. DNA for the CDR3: TGTGCCAGCAGAGGAACAGGGCCGTCAACTAATGAAAAACTGTTTTTT. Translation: CASRGTGPSTNEKLFF.

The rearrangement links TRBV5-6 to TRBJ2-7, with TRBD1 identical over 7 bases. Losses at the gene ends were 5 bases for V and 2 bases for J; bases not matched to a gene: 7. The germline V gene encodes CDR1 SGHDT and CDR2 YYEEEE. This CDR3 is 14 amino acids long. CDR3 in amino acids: CASSDTGVTYEQYF. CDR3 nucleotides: TGTGCCAGCAGTGACACAGGGGTAACCTACGAGCAGTACTTC.

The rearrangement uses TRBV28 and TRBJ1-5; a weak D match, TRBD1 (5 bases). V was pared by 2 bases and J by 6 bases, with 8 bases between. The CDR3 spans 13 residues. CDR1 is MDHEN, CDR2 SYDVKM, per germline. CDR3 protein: CASSLDGGQPQHF. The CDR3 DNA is TGTGCCAGCAGTTTAGATGGGGGTCAGCCCCAGCATTTT.

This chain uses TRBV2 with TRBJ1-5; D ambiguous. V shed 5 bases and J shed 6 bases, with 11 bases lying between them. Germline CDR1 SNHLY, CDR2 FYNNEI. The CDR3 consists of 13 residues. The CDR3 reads CASSLSVGQPQHF. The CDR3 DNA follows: TGTGCCAGCAGTCTTTCAGTCGGTCAGCCCCAGCATTTT.

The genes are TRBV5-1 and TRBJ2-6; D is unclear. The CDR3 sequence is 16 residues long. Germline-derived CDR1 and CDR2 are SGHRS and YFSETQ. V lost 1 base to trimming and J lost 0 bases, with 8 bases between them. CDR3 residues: CASSLLPVSGANVLTF. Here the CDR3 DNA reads TGCGCCAGCAGCTTGTTGCCGGTCTCTGGGGCCAACGTCCTGACTTTC.

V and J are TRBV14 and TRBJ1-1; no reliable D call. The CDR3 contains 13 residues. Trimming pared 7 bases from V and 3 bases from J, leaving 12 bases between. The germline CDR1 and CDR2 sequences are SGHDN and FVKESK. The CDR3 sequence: CASTWVADTEAFF. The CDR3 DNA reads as TGTGCCAGCACTTGGGTTGCTGACACTGAAGCTTTCTTT. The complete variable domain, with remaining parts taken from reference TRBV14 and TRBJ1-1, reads EAGVTQFPSHSVIEKGQTVTLRCDPISGHDNLYWYRRVMGKEIKFLLHFVKESKQDESGMPNNRFLAERTGGTYSTLKVQPAELEDSGVYFCASTWVADTEAFFGQGTRLTVV.

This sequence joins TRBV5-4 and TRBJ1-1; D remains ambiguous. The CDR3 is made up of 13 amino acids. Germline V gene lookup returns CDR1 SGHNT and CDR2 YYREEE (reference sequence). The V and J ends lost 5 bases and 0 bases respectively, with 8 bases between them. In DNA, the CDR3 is TGTGCCAGCAGTTATACGGTGAACACTGAAGCTTTCTTT. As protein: CASSYTVNTEAFF.

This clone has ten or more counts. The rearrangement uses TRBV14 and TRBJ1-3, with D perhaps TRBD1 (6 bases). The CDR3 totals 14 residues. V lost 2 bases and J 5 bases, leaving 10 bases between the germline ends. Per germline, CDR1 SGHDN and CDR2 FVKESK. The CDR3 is CASSQPGQRNTIYF. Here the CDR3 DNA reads TGTGCCAGCAGCCAACCGGGACAAAGAAACACCATATATTTT.

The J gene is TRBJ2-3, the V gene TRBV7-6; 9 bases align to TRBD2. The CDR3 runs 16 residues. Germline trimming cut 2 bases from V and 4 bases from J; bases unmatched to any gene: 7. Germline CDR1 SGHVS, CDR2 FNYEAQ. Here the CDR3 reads CASSLLAGRGADTQYF. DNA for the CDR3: TGTGCCAGCAGCTTACTAGCGGGGCGGGGGGCAGATACGCAGTATTTT. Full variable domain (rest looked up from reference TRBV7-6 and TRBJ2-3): GAGVSQSPRYKVTKRGQDVALRCDPISGHVSLYWYRQALGQGPEFLTYFNYEAQQDKSGLPNDRFSAERPEGSISTLTIQRTEQRDSAMYRCASSLLAGRGADTQYFGPGTRLTVL.

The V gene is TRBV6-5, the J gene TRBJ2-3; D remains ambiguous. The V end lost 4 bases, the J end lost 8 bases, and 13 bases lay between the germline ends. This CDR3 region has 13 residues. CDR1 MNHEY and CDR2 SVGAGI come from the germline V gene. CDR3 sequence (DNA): TGTGCCAGCAGTTCTCAAGCCGTAGGTACGCAGTATTTT. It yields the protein CASSSQAVGTQYF.

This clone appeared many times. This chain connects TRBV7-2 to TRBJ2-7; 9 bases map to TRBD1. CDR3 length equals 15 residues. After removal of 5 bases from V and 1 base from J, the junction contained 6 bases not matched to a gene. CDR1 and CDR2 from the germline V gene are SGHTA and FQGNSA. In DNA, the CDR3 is TGTGCCAGCAGCCGTCCGGACAGGGGTTCCTACGAGCAGTACTTC. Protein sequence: CASSRPDRGSYEQYF.

CDR3 amino acids: CASSEVAGSTDTQYF. DNA of the CDR3: TGTGCCAGCAGTGAGGTAGCGGGAAGCACAGATACGCAGTATTTT. The J gene is TRBJ2-3, the V gene TRBV6-4; 8 bases agree with TRBD2. Germline V gives CDR1 MRHNA, CDR2 SNTAGT. CDR3 length: 15 residues. V gave up 3 bases and J gave up 0 bases; unmatched junction bases: 2.

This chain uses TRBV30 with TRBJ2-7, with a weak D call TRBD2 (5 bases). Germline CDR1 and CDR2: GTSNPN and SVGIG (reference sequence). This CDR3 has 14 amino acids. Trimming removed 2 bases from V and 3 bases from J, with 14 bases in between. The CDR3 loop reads CAWSRTYGIYEQYF. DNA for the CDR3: TGTGCCTGGAGTCGGACCTACGGGATCTACGAGCAGTACTTC. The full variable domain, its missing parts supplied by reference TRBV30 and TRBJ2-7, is SQTIHQWPATLVQPVGSPLSLECTVEGTSNPNLYWYRQAAGRGLQLLFYSVGIGQISSEVPQNLSASRPQDRQFILSSKKLLLSDSGFYLCAWSRTYGIYEQYFGPGTRLTVT.

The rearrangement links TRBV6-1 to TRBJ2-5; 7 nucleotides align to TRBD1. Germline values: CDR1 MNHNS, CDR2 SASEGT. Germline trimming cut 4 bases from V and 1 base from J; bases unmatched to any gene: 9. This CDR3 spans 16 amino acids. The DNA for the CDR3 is TGTGCCAGCAGTGTCGGGACAGCGCCTTTCCAAGAGACCCAGTACTTC. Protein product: CASSVGTAPFQETQYF.